A selection of T cell receptor beta chains follows, all from one sample in a study of beta chain features in type 1 diabetes. Profiling relied on immunoSEQ multiplex PCR, and the TCRdb table lists in-frame clones only, not all of them. Altogether 630,000 or so clones are present, about 14% being singletons, with the ten largest covering just under 0.04%. The sample taken for sequencing was naive CD4+ T cells from blood. The receptors were gathered from a man aged 18 to 29 with type 1 diabetes. CDR3s include the opening cysteine and the closing phenylalanine or tryptophan. Fields, in order: V gene, D gene, clone size, J gene, CDR3 protein, CDR3 DNA. A D gene is named only where the DNA matches it firmly. Clone size is shown for a subset of rows, as once, few, many or a class of expanded clone.

>TRBV28|-|-|TRBJ2-3
CASTRRASTDTQYF
TGTGCCAGCACCCGGCGGGCCAGCACAGATACGCAGTATTTT
>TRBV19|TRBD1|few|TRBJ2-7
CASSRGTGVPYEQYF
TGTGCCAGTAGCCGCGGGACAGGAGTTCCCTACGAGCAGTACTTC
>TRBV27|-|-|TRBJ2-3
CASSFTASTDTQYF
TGTGCCAGCAGTTTTACAGCTAGCACAGATACGCAGTATTTT
>TRBV7-2|-|-|TRBJ2-3
CASSPQGGDTQYF
TGTGCCAGCAGCCCCCAGGGGGGGGATACGCAGTATTTT
>TRBV7-9|-|few|TRBJ2-1
CASSSLYNEQFF
TGTGCCAGCAGCTCCCTATACAATGAGCAGTTCTTC
>TRBV29-1|TRBD2|few|TRBJ2-3
CSVLAGSFTTQYF
TGCAGCGTTCTAGCGGGGAGCTTTACTACGCAGTATTTT
>TRBV11-2|-|-|TRBJ2-7
CASSFTGAFYEQYF
TGTGCCAGCAGCTTCACGGGAGCTTTCTACGAGCAGTACTTC
>TRBV2|-|few|TRBJ1-2
CASSDDSPGYTF
TGTGCCAGCAGTGACGACAGTCCGGGCTACACCTTC
>TRBV7-2|-|-|TRBJ1-5
CASSSGNQPQHF
TGTGCCAGCAGCTCTGGGAATCAGCCCCAGCATTTT
>TRBV29-1|-|-|TRBJ1-1
CARGTPLTEAFF
TGCGCCAGGGGAACACCTCTCACTGAAGCTTTCTTT
>TRBV30|TRBD2|few|TRBJ2-3
CACGASGGRDTQYF
TGTGCCTGCGGAGCTAGCGGGGGGAGGGATACGCAGTATTTT
>TRBV6-5|-|-|TRBJ1-1
CASSRSGGSHEAFF
TGTGCCAGCAGTCGTAGCGGGGGCTCGCATGAAGCTTTCTTT
>TRBV11-2|-|-|TRBJ1-3
CASSSPGTGNTIYF
TGTGCCAGCAGCTCCCCAGGGACTGGAAACACCATATATTTT
>TRBV6-5|-|-|TRBJ1-1
CASSSWTENTEAFF
TGTGCCAGCAGTTCTTGGACGGAGAACACTGAAGCTTTCTTT
>TRBV6-5|-|-|TRBJ2-3
CASSTSERRQYF
TGTGCCAGCAGCACCTCGGAACGACGGCAGTATTTT
>TRBV5-1|-|few|TRBJ2-4
CASSSLPSLAKNIQYF
TGCGCCAGCAGCTCCCTCCCGTCTCTAGCCAAAAACATTCAGTACTTC
>TRBV7-2|-|-|TRBJ1-1
CASSAQVPGAFF
TGTGCCAGCAGCGCACAGGTCCCGGGGGCTTTCTTT
>TRBV11-3|TRBD2|-|TRBJ2-5
CASSLGTSGGVETQYF
TGTGCCAGCAGCCTTGGGACTAGCGGGGGGGTGGAGACCCAGTACTTC
>TRBV9|-|few|TRBJ2-6
CASRGLGANVLTF
TGTGCCAGCAGGGGGCTTGGGGCCAACGTCCTGACTTTC
>TRBV29-1|-|few|TRBJ1-1
CSVGRGTEAFF
TGCAGCGTTGGGAGAGGCACTGAAGCTTTCTTT
>TRBV7-3|TRBD2|-|TRBJ2-1
CASSPGLAGGQYEQFF
TGTGCCAGCAGCCCCGGACTAGCGGGGGGGCAGTATGAGCAGTTCTTC
>TRBV30|-|few|TRBJ1-2
CAWSVYRDTSGYTF
TGTGCCTGGAGTGTTTATAGGGATACTTCTGGCTACACCTTC
>TRBV9|-|-|TRBJ2-3
CASSVEPQGRTDTQYF
TGTGCCAGCAGCGTGGAACCTCAGGGGCGCACAGATACGCAGTATTTT
>TRBV29-1|-|few|TRBJ2-5
CSVGVTAQETQYF
TGCAGCGTTGGTGTGACAGCACAAGAGACCCAGTACTTC
>TRBV11-2|-|few|TRBJ2-5
CASSLAGTQYF
TGTGCCAGCAGCTTAGCGGGGACCCAGTACTTC
>TRBV30|-|-|TRBJ1-2
CAWSYAGIRGYYGYTF
TGTGCCTGGAGTTACGCCGGGATTCGGGGCTACTATGGCTACACCTTC
>TRBV9|-|few|TRBJ1-1
CASSVLFGSTEAFF
TGTGCCAGCAGCGTTCTCTTTGGGAGCACTGAAGCTTTCTTT
>TRBV5-1|TRBD2|-|TRBJ2-1
CASSPSPTGGGYNEQFF
TGCGCCAGCAGCCCATCCCCTACGGGAGGGGGCTACAATGAGCAGTTCTTC
>TRBV20-1|-|-|TRBJ2-5
CSASLGETQYF
TGCAGTGCTAGTTTGGGCGAGACCCAGTACTTC
>TRBV2|-|few|TRBJ1-5
CASKGGAQGNQPQHF
TGTGCCAGCAAAGGGGGGGCGCAGGGCAATCAGCCCCAGCATTTT
>TRBV7-2|TRBD2|few|TRBJ2-5
CASSPAGGRETQYF
TGTGCCAGCAGCCCAGCGGGGGGGCGCGAGACCCAGTACTTC
>TRBV9|-|-|TRBJ2-1
CASSVRGFEQFF
TGTGCCAGCAGCGTTCGGGGGTTTGAGCAGTTCTTC
>TRBV30|-|-|TRBJ2-3
CAWSLGTDTQYF
TGTGCCTGGAGTCTTGGAACAGATACGCAGTATTTT
>TRBV7-2|TRBD1|-|TRBJ1-5
CASSSFEGAQPQHF
TGTGCCAGCAGCTCGTTTGAGGGGGCACAGCCCCAGCATTTT
>TRBV10-3|-|few|TRBJ2-5
CAISAGTDQETQYF
TGTGCCATCAGTGCTGGGACTGATCAAGAGACCCAGTACTTC
>TRBV7-3|-|few|TRBJ2-1
CASSSDNYNEQFF
TGTGCCAGCAGCTCGGACAACTACAATGAGCAGTTCTTC